A selection of T cell receptor beta chains follows, all from one sample in a study of cytomegalovirus exposure and HLA in healthy donors. Some clones are missing from TCRdb's copy, which holds only in-frame ones; the method was immunoSEQ multiplex PCR. The data show 150,000 or so clones, roughly 84% seen once. The sample consisted of PBMCs. The receptor set was obtained from a man between 18 and 35 years old in good health and CMV-seronegative. Both conserved end residues are part of each CDR3. The D gene is left open where the match is weak. Clone size appears in some rows only: once, few, many, or a class for an expanded clone.

j_gene: TRBJ1-6
abundance: -
v_gene: TRBV28
len: 19
d_gene: -
CDR3aa: CASNLPGHQRSSYNSPLHF
CDR3nt: TGTGCCAGCAATCTCCCGGGACACCAAAGGAGCTCCTATAATTCACCCCTCCACTTT

j_gene: TRBJ1-5
abundance: -
v_gene: TRBV23-1
len: 15
d_gene: TRBD1
CDR3aa: CASRNGTGSNQPQHF
CDR3nt: TGCGCCAGCAGAAACGGGACAGGGAGCAATCAGCCCCAGCATTTT

j_gene: TRBJ2-1
abundance: -
v_gene: TRBV5-1
len: 15
d_gene: TRBD2
CDR3aa: CASSPGLAGSNEQFF
CDR3nt: TGCGCCAGCAGCCCCGGACTAGCGGGAAGCAATGAGCAGTTCTTC

j_gene: TRBJ2-5
abundance: -
v_gene: TRBV15
len: 15
d_gene: -
CDR3aa: CATSSRRGGAETQYF
CDR3nt: TGTGCCACCAGCAGCAGACGTGGGGGGGCGGAGACCCAGTACTTC

j_gene: TRBJ1-4
abundance: -
v_gene: TRBV5-1
len: 16
d_gene: TRBD1
CDR3aa: CASSIDRGQNNEKLFF
CDR3nt: TGCGCCAGCAGCATAGACAGGGGACAGAATAATGAAAAACTGTTTTTT

j_gene: TRBJ2-7
abundance: -
v_gene: TRBV13
len: 14
d_gene: -
CDR3aa: CASSRYDGWNEQYF
CDR3nt: TGTGCCAGCTCCAGGTATGATGGCTGGAACGAGCAGTACTTC

j_gene: TRBJ1-2
abundance: -
v_gene: TRBV6-5
len: 13
d_gene: TRBD1
CDR3aa: CASSRQGAAGYTF
CDR3nt: TGTGCCAGCAGTCGACAGGGGGCGGCTGGCTACACCTTC

j_gene: TRBJ1-5
abundance: -
v_gene: TRBV4-1
len: 15
d_gene: TRBD1
CDR3aa: CASSFRQGRDQPQHF
CDR3nt: TGCGCCAGCAGCTTTAGACAGGGTCGGGATCAGCCCCAGCATTTT

j_gene: TRBJ1-1
abundance: -
v_gene: TRBV4-1
len: 14
d_gene: -
CDR3aa: CASRAGTMNTEAFF
CDR3nt: TGCGCCAGCAGGGCGGGGACCATGAACACTGAAGCTTTCTTT

j_gene: TRBJ2-3
abundance: -
v_gene: TRBV7-4
len: 19
d_gene: TRBD2
CDR3aa: CASSLVPGASGGGTDTQYF
CDR3nt: TGTGCCAGCAGCTTAGTGCCAGGGGCTAGCGGGGGGGGCACAGATACGCAGTATTTT

j_gene: TRBJ1-1
abundance: -
v_gene: TRBV2
len: 13
d_gene: -
CDR3aa: CASSSEGNTEAFF
CDR3nt: TGTGCCAGCAGCTCAGAGGGGAACACTGAAGCTTTCTTT

j_gene: TRBJ2-1
abundance: -
v_gene: TRBV7-9
len: 14
d_gene: TRBD2
CDR3aa: CASSGPSGGNEQFF
CDR3nt: TGTGCCAGCAGTGGGCCCAGCGGGGGCAATGAGCAGTTCTTC

j_gene: TRBJ1-1
abundance: -
v_gene: TRBV5-6
len: 13
d_gene: TRBD1
CDR3aa: CASSLQGGTEAFF
CDR3nt: TGTGCCAGCAGCCTACAGGGGGGGACTGAAGCTTTCTTT

j_gene: TRBJ2-7
abundance: once
v_gene: TRBV28
len: 16
d_gene: TRBD1
CDR3aa: CASSLGGDRGIYEQYF
CDR3nt: TGTGCCAGCAGTTTAGGAGGGGACAGGGGGATTTACGAGCAGTACTTC

j_gene: TRBJ2-4
abundance: -
v_gene: TRBV5-4
len: 17
d_gene: TRBD1
CDR3aa: CASSSARDRLAKNIQYF
CDR3nt: TGTGCCAGCAGCTCGGCCAGGGACAGATTAGCCAAAAACATTCAGTACTTC

j_gene: TRBJ1-2
abundance: -
v_gene: TRBV4-1
len: 14
d_gene: TRBD1
CDR3aa: CASSRQGGSTGYTF
CDR3nt: TGCGCCAGCAGCCGACAGGGCGGCTCGACGGGCTACACCTTC

j_gene: TRBJ1-5
abundance: -
v_gene: TRBV2
len: 14
d_gene: -
CDR3aa: CASSVWAGDQPQHF
CDR3nt: TGTGCCAGCAGTGTGTGGGCAGGGGATCAGCCCCAGCATTTT

j_gene: TRBJ1-4
abundance: few
v_gene: TRBV4-3
len: 16
d_gene: -
CDR3aa: CASSQEARGIYEKLFF
CDR3nt: TGCGCCAGCAGCCAAGAGGCCAGGGGCATCTATGAAAAACTGTTTTTT

j_gene: TRBJ1-5
abundance: -
v_gene: TRBV7-9
len: 14
d_gene: -
CDR3aa: CASSFDSLNQPQHF
CDR3nt: TGTGCCAGCAGCTTCGACAGCCTCAATCAGCCCCAGCATTTT

j_gene: TRBJ2-1
abundance: -
v_gene: TRBV28
len: 18
d_gene: TRBD2
CDR3aa: CASSPGLARKSSYNEQFF
CDR3nt: TGTGCCAGCAGCCCGGGACTAGCCCGTAAGAGCTCCTACAATGAGCAGTTCTTC

j_gene: TRBJ1-3
abundance: -
v_gene: TRBV7-9
len: 13
d_gene: TRBD1
CDR3aa: CASSDRAGNTIYF
CDR3nt: TGTGCCAGCAGCGACAGGGCTGGAAACACCATATATTTT

j_gene: TRBJ2-5
abundance: few
v_gene: TRBV6-5
len: 13
d_gene: -
CDR3aa: CASSYGGKETQYF
CDR3nt: TGTGCCAGCAGTTACGGAGGGAAGGAGACCCAGTACTTC

j_gene: TRBJ2-1
abundance: -
v_gene: TRBV25-1
len: 13
d_gene: -
CDR3aa: CASSGPTDNEQFF
CDR3nt: TGTGCCAGCAGTGGCCCAACTGACAATGAGCAGTTCTTC

j_gene: TRBJ2-1
abundance: once
v_gene: TRBV6-5
len: 15
d_gene: TRBD1
CDR3aa: CASSTRTGALNEQFF
CDR3nt: TGTGCCAGCAGTACCCGGACAGGGGCCCTTAATGAGCAGTTCTTC

j_gene: TRBJ2-7
abundance: -
v_gene: TRBV7-2
len: 17
d_gene: TRBD1
CDR3aa: CASSLDIWTGVRDEQYF
CDR3nt: TGTGCCAGCAGCTTAGATATCTGGACAGGGGTCCGGGACGAGCAGTACTTC

j_gene: TRBJ2-1
abundance: -
v_gene: TRBV4-1
len: 17
d_gene: TRBD2
CDR3aa: CASSQDWRASGSHEQFF
CDR3nt: TGCGCCAGCAGCCAAGATTGGCGAGCTAGCGGGTCCCATGAGCAGTTCTTC

j_gene: TRBJ2-1
abundance: once
v_gene: TRBV29-1
len: 13
d_gene: -
CDR3aa: CSVASQGYNEQFF
CDR3nt: TGCAGCGTCGCCAGCCAGGGCTACAATGAGCAGTTCTTC

j_gene: TRBJ1-6
abundance: -
v_gene: TRBV19
len: 14
d_gene: TRBD1
CDR3aa: CASSMGTDNSPLHF
CDR3nt: TGTGCCAGTAGTATGGGGACAGATAATTCACCCCTCCACTTT

j_gene: TRBJ1-4
abundance: -
v_gene: TRBV7-9
len: 11
d_gene: -
CDR3aa: CASRAPEGLFF
CDR3nt: TGTGCCAGCAGAGCGCCCGAGGGACTGTTTTTT

j_gene: TRBJ1-1
abundance: -
v_gene: TRBV4-1
len: 18
d_gene: -
CDR3aa: CASSQEIGSPGGDTEAFF
CDR3nt: TGCGCCAGCAGCCAAGAAATAGGCTCCCCGGGGGGGGACACTGAAGCTTTCTTT

j_gene: TRBJ2-5
abundance: -
v_gene: TRBV5-8
len: 14
d_gene: -
CDR3aa: CASSLAALAETQYF
CDR3nt: TGTGCCAGCAGCTTGGCGGCTCTAGCGGAGACCCAGTACTTC

j_gene: TRBJ1-2
abundance: few
v_gene: TRBV28
len: 12
d_gene: -
CDR3aa: CASTTTNYGYTF
CDR3nt: TGTGCCAGCACGACTACTAACTATGGCTACACCTTC

j_gene: TRBJ1-1
abundance: -
v_gene: TRBV6-5
len: 14
d_gene: TRBD1
CDR3aa: CASSFQGEGTEAFF
CDR3nt: TGTGCCAGCAGTTTCCAGGGGGAAGGGACTGAAGCTTTCTTT

j_gene: TRBJ2-5
abundance: -
v_gene: TRBV18
len: 13
d_gene: TRBD2
CDR3aa: CASSPGLQETQYF
CDR3nt: TGTGCCAGCTCACCGGGACTACAAGAGACCCAGTACTTC

j_gene: TRBJ1-2
abundance: -
v_gene: TRBV6-5
len: 13
d_gene: -
CDR3aa: CATHLQGYYGYTF
CDR3nt: TGTGCCACCCACCTACAGGGCTACTATGGCTACACCTTC

j_gene: TRBJ1-1
abundance: -
v_gene: TRBV12-2
len: 17
d_gene: -
CDR3aa: CASRLATDRQGDTEAFF
CDR3nt: TGTGCAAGTCGCTTAGCCACTGATCGACAGGGAGATACTGAAGCTTTCTTT

j_gene: TRBJ2-2
abundance: once
v_gene: TRBV27
len: 15
d_gene: -
CDR3aa: CASNPLSHNTGELFF
CDR3nt: TGTGCCAGCAATCCCCTCAGTCACAACACCGGGGAGCTGTTTTTT

j_gene: TRBJ2-3
abundance: -
v_gene: TRBV5-6
len: 14
d_gene: TRBD2
CDR3aa: CASSETSRADTQYF
CDR3nt: TGTGCCAGCAGCGAGACTAGCAGGGCAGATACGCAGTATTTT

j_gene: TRBJ2-7
abundance: -
v_gene: TRBV9
len: 14
d_gene: TRBD1
CDR3aa: CASSRTGGVGEQYF
CDR3nt: TGTGCCAGCAGCCGGACAGGGGGCGTGGGGGAGCAGTACTTC

j_gene: TRBJ2-7
abundance: -
v_gene: TRBV9
len: 14
d_gene: TRBD2
CDR3aa: CASNPGLAVKEQYF
CDR3nt: TGTGCCAGCAACCCGGGACTAGCGGTAAAAGAGCAGTACTTC

j_gene: TRBJ1-2
abundance: -
v_gene: TRBV6-5
len: 12
d_gene: -
CDR3aa: CASSTPGHGYTF
CDR3nt: TGTGCCAGCAGTACACCAGGGCATGGCTACACCTTC

j_gene: TRBJ2-5
abundance: -
v_gene: TRBV4-1
len: 18
d_gene: TRBD1
CDR3aa: CASSQDAVDRAYQETQYF
CDR3nt: TGCGCCAGCAGCCAAGATGCCGTCGACAGGGCCTACCAAGAGACCCAGTACTTC

j_gene: TRBJ1-6
abundance: -
v_gene: TRBV7-2
len: 15
d_gene: -
CDR3aa: CASSLVGHYNSPLHF
CDR3nt: TGTGCCAGCAGCTTAGTTGGACACTATAATTCACCCCTCCACTTT

j_gene: TRBJ2-1
abundance: -
v_gene: TRBV6-5
len: 15
d_gene: TRBD2
CDR3aa: CASSSEAGVGNEQFF
CDR3nt: TGTGCCAGCAGTTCTGAAGCGGGAGTGGGAAATGAGCAGTTCTTC

j_gene: TRBJ2-7
abundance: -
v_gene: TRBV7-9
len: 16
d_gene: -
CDR3aa: CASSPPGGTVSYEQYF
CDR3nt: TGTGCCAGCAGCCCGCCTGGCGGGACAGTGTCCTACGAGCAGTACTTC

j_gene: TRBJ2-1
abundance: -
v_gene: TRBV4-1
len: 17
d_gene: -
CDR3aa: CASSPRQAPSSYNEQFF
CDR3nt: TGCGCCAGCAGCCCGAGACAGGCTCCCAGCTCCTACAATGAGCAGTTCTTC

j_gene: TRBJ2-3
abundance: -
v_gene: TRBV6-1
len: 13
d_gene: -
CDR3aa: CASTQQGGDTQYF
CDR3nt: TGTGCCAGCACGCAGCAGGGAGGCGATACGCAGTATTTT

j_gene: TRBJ1-1
abundance: -
v_gene: TRBV27
len: 14
d_gene: -
CDR3aa: CASSLSAANTEAFF
CDR3nt: TGTGCCAGCAGTTTATCGGCGGCGAACACTGAAGCTTTCTTT

j_gene: TRBJ2-3
abundance: -
v_gene: TRBV7-8
len: 13
d_gene: -
CDR3aa: CASSPPKLDTQYF
CDR3nt: TGTGCCAGCAGCCCCCCCAAGCTGGATACGCAGTATTTT